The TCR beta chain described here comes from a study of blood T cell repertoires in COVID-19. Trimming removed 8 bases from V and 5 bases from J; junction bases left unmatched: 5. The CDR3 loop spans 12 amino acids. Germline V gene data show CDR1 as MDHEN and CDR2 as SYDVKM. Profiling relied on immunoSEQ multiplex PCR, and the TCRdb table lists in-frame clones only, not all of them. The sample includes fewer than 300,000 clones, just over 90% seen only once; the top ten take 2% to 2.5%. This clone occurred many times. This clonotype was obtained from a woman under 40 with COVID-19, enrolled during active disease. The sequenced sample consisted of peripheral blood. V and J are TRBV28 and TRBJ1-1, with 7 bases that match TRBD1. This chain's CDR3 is CASGDRRTEAFF. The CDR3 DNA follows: TGTGCCAGCGGGGACAGACGAACTGAAGCTTTCTTT.